This entry concerns a single TCR beta chain. The antigen is undetermined. Profiling relied on immunoSEQ multiplex PCR, and the TCRdb table lists in-frame clones only, not all of them. This sample has around 260,000 clones, with less than 95% found just once. The sample comes from a study of cytomegalovirus exposure and HLA in healthy donors. Turning to the study itself: In a later analysis, it was reported that the roughly 130 validation repertoires had been produced on the same platform as the roughly 700 repertoires belonging to the first cohort. Study-level results: The study labeled about 160 TCR beta chains cytomegalovirus-associated. Published work reported that the classifier diagnosed cytomegalovirus status with high specificity and sensitivity.

After removal of 6 bases from V and 3 bases from J, the junction contained 6 bases not matched to a gene. CDR3 size: 15 residues. CDR1 SGHTA and CDR2 FQGTGA come from the germline V gene. The sample comprised PBMCs. V gene TRBV7-3 combines with J gene TRBJ2-3, with 10 bases fitting TRBD2. This receptor was taken from a woman between 25 and 40 years old in good health and CMV-seronegative. CDR3 sequence: CASSPTSGMTDTQYF. In DNA, the CDR3 is TGTGCCAGCAGTCCAACTAGCGGGATGACAGATACGCAGTATTTT.